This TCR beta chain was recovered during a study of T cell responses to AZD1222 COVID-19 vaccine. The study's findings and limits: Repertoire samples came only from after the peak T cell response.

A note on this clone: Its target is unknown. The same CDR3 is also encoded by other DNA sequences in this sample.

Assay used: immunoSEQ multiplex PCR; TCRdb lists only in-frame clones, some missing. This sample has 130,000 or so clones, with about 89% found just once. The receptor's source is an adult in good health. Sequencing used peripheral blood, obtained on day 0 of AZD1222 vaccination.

The CDR3: CASSSGLAYTGELFF. CDR3 nucleotide sequence: TGTGCCAGCAGCTCCGGACTAGCGTACACCGGGGAGCTGTTTTTT. The chain combines TRBV13 with TRBJ2-2, with 9 positions matching TRBD2. In germline, CDR1 is PRHDT, CDR2 FYEKMQ (reference sequence). CDR3 length: 15 residues. J gave up 3 bases and V 4 bases, and 3 bases lay outside the gene matches.